This T cell receptor (beta chain) came from a study of somatic mutations in cytotoxic T cells in rheumatoid arthritis. CDR1 and CDR2 (germline): SGHDT, YYEEEE. The ends were cut back, 2 bases at V and 5 bases at J, with 19 bases in the middle. This CDR3 is 16 amino acids long. The protocol was immunoSEQ multiplex PCR, while the TCRdb copy is restricted to in-frame clones and leaves out a portion. This table has about 3,300 clones, around 83% appearing once. This sequence originates from a woman in her forties or fifties with rheumatoid arthritis. The J gene is TRBJ2-5, the V gene TRBV5-6; D perhaps matches TRBD2 (5 bases). Input material: CD8+ T cells sorted from blood. DNA for the CDR3: TGTGCCAGCAGCTTTGAAGGACTGGATAGACCGGAGACCCAGTACTTC. Translation gives CASSFEGLDRPETQYF.